The 26 T cell receptor beta chains given below trace back to one sample, sequenced in a study of blood T cell repertoires in COVID-19. TCRdb's copy holds only in-frame clones and misses some; the assay was immunoSEQ multiplex PCR. Here the sample spans around 190,000 clones, roughly 86% being singletons. Sequenced sample: peripheral blood. The receptors were gathered from a man in his late teens or twenties with active or convalescent COVID-19.

The CDR3 coding sequence is TGCGCCAGCAGCTTGGGGGGAGGGGAGACTGAAGCTTTCTTT. Translating gives CASSLGGGETEAFF. This rearrangement joins TRBV5-1 to TRBJ1-1; maybe TRBD1 (5 bases). Trimming left V 0 bases short and J 5 bases short, with 11 bases between. The CDR3 extends over 14 amino acids. Germline V gene sequence: CDR1 SGHRS, CDR2 YFSETQ.

The chain recombines TRBV2 with TRBJ1-5; D perhaps matches TRBD1 (6 bases). V lost 2 bases and J lost 5, with 13 bases in between. The CDR3 spans 15 residues. CDR1 SNHLY and CDR2 FYNNEI come from the germline V gene. The CDR3 here is CASSELHRVDQPQHF. Here the CDR3 DNA reads TGTGCCAGCAGTGAACTCCACAGGGTAGATCAGCCCCAGCATTTT.

This chain joins TRBV6-1 and TRBJ1-5; no reliable D call. V was cut by 0 bases and J by 5 bases, with 5 bases left in between. Germline CDR1 and CDR2: MNHNS and SASEGT. This CDR3 contains 13 residues. DNA of the CDR3: TGTGCCAGCAGTGAAGCAGCCTATCAGCCCCAGCATTTT. This translates into CASSEAAYQPQHF.

V and J are TRBV15 and TRBJ2-2, with a weak D call TRBD2 (5 bases). The CDR3 extends over 14 amino acids. Trimming took 6 bases from V and 4 from J, leaving 12 bases between them. Germline V gene sequence: CDR1 LNHNV, CDR2 YYDKDF (reference sequence). The CDR3, as DNA: TGTGCCACCAGGCGAGGGAGAGGCACCGGGGAGCTGTTTTTT. Translating it yields CATRRGRGTGELFF.

The CDR3 sequence is CASSLERAGTGELFF. The CDR3, as DNA: TGTGCCAGCAGCTTGGAGCGGGCGGGCACCGGGGAGCTGTTTTTT. The chain is built from TRBV5-4 and TRBJ2-2, with D possibly matching TRBD2 (6 bases). Trimming removed 0 bases at V and 4 bases at J, with 10 bases between. Per germline, CDR1 SGHNT and CDR2 YYREEE (reference sequence). This CDR3 spans 15 amino acids.

The chain links TRBV19 to TRBJ2-7, with TRBD2 as a possible D gene (5 bases). CDR1 and CDR2 (germline): LNHDA, SQIVND (reference sequence). V lost 1 base and J lost 3, with 13 bases in between. CDR3 length: 15 amino acids. CDR3 residues: CASSIVVGSLYEQYF. DNA of the CDR3: TGTGCCAGTAGTATAGTGGTTGGGAGCCTCTACGAGCAGTACTTC.

This chain uses TRBV24-1 with TRBJ1-1; D is perhaps TRBD1 (6 bases). V was clipped by 7 bases and J by 1 base, with 6 bases between them. CDR1 is KGHDR and CDR2 is SFDVKD in the germline V gene. The CDR3 has 12 amino acids. The CDR3, as DNA: TGTGCCACCAGACAGGGGAACACTGAAGCTTTCTTT. It yields the protein CATRQGNTEAFF.

The CDR3 spells CASSIAGGPGDTQYF. The CDR3 bases are TGTGCCAGTAGTATAGCGGGAGGGCCTGGAGATACGCAGTATTTT. The rearrangement joins TRBV19 to TRBJ2-3; 8 bases fit TRBD2. The germline gives CDR1 LNHDA, CDR2 SQIVND (reference sequence). CDR3 size: 15 residues. V gave up 1 base and J gave up 5 bases; unmatched junction bases: 5.

V gene TRBV7-8 combines with J gene TRBJ1-4; D possibly corresponds to TRBD1 (6 bases). CDR3 length: 16 residues. Trimming stripped 3 bases from V and 8 bases from J, with 19 bases between. Germline V gene lookup returns CDR1 SGHVS and CDR2 FQNEAQ. The chain's CDR3 is CASSFSPRGAREKLFF. The DNA of the CDR3 is TGTGCCAGCAGCTTCTCCCCTCGGGGGGCTCGAGAAAAACTGTTTTTT.

The chain couples TRBV19 to TRBJ2-1, with D unresolved. The CDR3 is made up of 11 amino acids. Germline assignment: CDR1 LNHDA and CDR2 SQIVND (reference sequence). The V and J ends lost 7 bases and 8 bases respectively, with 9 bases between them. The CDR3: CASTEDDEQFF. DNA of the CDR3: TGTGCCAGTACTGAGGATGATGAGCAGTTCTTC.

V usage is TRBV9 and J usage is TRBJ1-1, with 7 bases matching TRBD1. The CDR3 is made up of 15 amino acids. Germline V CDR1 and CDR2: SGDLS, YYNGEE. J gave up 1 base and V 1 base, and 4 bases lay outside the gene matches. The CDR3 here is CASSVFTGENTEAFF. The CDR3 region has the DNA TGTGCCAGCAGCGTATTCACAGGGGAGAACACTGAAGCTTTCTTT.

The gene calls are TRBV7-2 and TRBJ2-1, with D perhaps TRBD2 (6 bases). Between the trimmed V and J ends, which lost 1 base and 8 bases, there was a span of 15 bases. This CDR3 is 15 amino acids long. From germline, CDR1 is SGHTA and CDR2 FQGNSA. DNA for the CDR3: TGTGCCAGCAGCTTAGAAGGGAGGAATTTGGATGAGCAGTTCTTC. Translating gives CASSLEGRNLDEQFF.

The chain recombines TRBV2 with TRBJ2-2, with D perhaps matching TRBD1 (5 bases). The V gene lost 4 bases and the J gene lost 4 bases, with 10 bases spanning the gap. Germline V gene lookup returns CDR1 SNHLY and CDR2 FYNNEI. The CDR3 has 14 amino acids. CDR3 sequence reads: CASSGDRSTGELFF. The DNA of the CDR3 is TGTGCCAGCAGTGGTGACAGAAGCACCGGGGAGCTGTTTTTT.

This clone was seen only a few times. The CDR3 protein is CATSRRETANYGYTF. CDR3 nucleotide sequence: TGTGCCACCAGCAGACGAGAAACAGCTAACTATGGCTACACCTTC. J is TRBJ1-2 and V is TRBV15; D gene uncertain. The ends were cut back, 2 bases at V and 0 bases at J, with 10 bases in the middle. The CDR3 is made up of 15 amino acids. Germline-derived CDR1 and CDR2 are LNHNV and YYDKDF (reference sequence).

This chain joins TRBV25-1 and TRBJ2-7; TRBD2 is a possible D gene (7 bases). Looked up from germline, CDR1 is MGHDK and CDR2 is SYGVNS. The CDR3 is 14 amino acids. With 5 bases removed from V and 2 bases from J, the gap between germline ends came to 13 bases. The DNA of the CDR3 is TGTGCCAGCAGTAAAGGGGGGGGTACCTACGAGCAGTACTTC. This sequence encodes CASSKGGGTYEQYF.

The J gene is TRBJ2-5, the V gene TRBV9; 10 bases line up with TRBD1. The V segment lost 4 bases and the J segment 4 bases; nucleotides outside the gene matches: 7. The germline gives CDR1 SGDLS, CDR2 YYNGEE. This CDR3 region has 15 residues. CDR3: CASSPTGTGVETQYF. The CDR3 DNA is TGTGCCAGCAGCCCAACAGGGACAGGGGTAGAGACCCAGTACTTC.

The rearrangement uses TRBV5-1 and TRBJ2-2, with D possibly being TRBD2 (7 bases). The germline V gene encodes CDR1 SGHRS and CDR2 YFSETQ. The ends were cut back, 2 bases at V and 4 bases at J, with 12 bases in the middle. This CDR3 is 15 amino acids long. CDR3 DNA sequence: TGCGCCAGCAGCTTTTCAGGGGAGGGCACCGGGGAGCTGTTTTTT. This translates into CASSFSGEGTGELFF.

This clone was counted a single time. The chain has TRBV3-1 (or the pseudogene TRBV3-2) and TRBJ1-4; 7 bases are a match to TRBD1. Germline V gives CDR1 LGHDT, CDR2 YNNKEL (reference sequence). The CDR3 sequence is 18 residues long. The V and J ends lost 0 bases and 11 bases, in that order; junction bases with no gene match: 18. CDR3 sequence reads: CASSQDRPGRGYMEKLFF. The CDR3 DNA reads TGTGCCAGCAGCCAAGATCGGCCGGGCAGGGGGTATATGGAGAAACTGTTTTTT.

CDR3 sequence: CASSSGTGGGTDTQYF. The CDR3 DNA reads as TGCGCCAGCAGCTCCGGGACAGGGGGCGGCACAGATACGCAGTATTTT. The V call is TRBV5-1, the J call TRBJ2-3; 12 bases map to TRBD1. With V trimmed by 3 bases and J by 1 base, 3 bases remained unmatched. This CDR3 has 16 amino acids. In germline, CDR1 is SGHRS, CDR2 YFSETQ.

With regard to this clone: This sample also contains other DNA sequences that code for the same CDR3. The V gene is TRBV5-4, the J gene TRBJ1-2; tentatively, D is TRBD1 (6 bases). CDR1 is SGHNT, CDR2 YYREEE, per germline (reference sequence). This CDR3 is 12 amino acids long. Trimming removed 4 bases from V and 4 bases from J, with 8 bases in between. CDR3 sequence: CASSKDSYGYTF. The DNA of the CDR3 is TGTGCCAGCAGCAAGGACAGCTATGGCTACACCTTC. Full variable domain (outside the CDR3, taken from reference TRBV5-4 and TRBJ1-2): ETGVTQSPTHLIKTRGQQVTLRCSSQSGHNTVSWYQQALGQGPQFIFQYYREEENGRGNFPPRFSGLQFPNYSSELNVNALELDDSALYLCASSKDSYGYTFGSGTRLTVV.

The chain combines TRBV5-1 with TRBJ2-1, with 7 bases that match TRBD2. This CDR3 contains 14 residues. Per germline, CDR1 SGHRS and CDR2 YFSETQ. Trimming cost V 0 bases and J 14 bases; bases outside gene matches: 11. CDR3 protein: CASSLAQLREREFF. The CDR3 DNA follows: TGCGCCAGCAGCTTGGCTCAGTTGCGGGAGAGGGAGTTCTTC.

The J gene is TRBJ1-6, the V gene TRBV4-1; D perhaps matches TRBD1 (6 bases). V gave up 2 bases and J gave up 7 bases, with 9 bases separating them. Germline-derived CDR1 and CDR2 are MGHRA and YSYEKL. The CDR3 extends over 14 amino acids. CDR3 DNA sequence: TGCGCCAGCAGCCAAACAGGGCTAAATTCACCCCTCCACTTT. Its translation is CASSQTGLNSPLHF.

The V and J genes are TRBV29-1 and TRBJ2-5; 11 bases agree with TRBD2. Germline trimming cut 1 base from V and 1 base from J; bases unmatched to any gene: 5. The CDR3 has 16 residues. The germline V gene encodes CDR1 SQVTM and CDR2 ANQGSEA. The CDR3 region is CSVEGPSGGSQETQYF. The CDR3 DNA reads TGCAGCGTTGAAGGGCCTAGCGGGGGGTCCCAAGAGACCCAGTACTTC.

Written as DNA, the CDR3 is TGTGCCAGCAGCAAAGACAGTCCCAGCACAGATACGCAGTATTTT. The encoded protein is CASSKDSPSTDTQYF. The gene calls are TRBV7-9 and TRBJ2-3; a weak D match, TRBD1 (5 bases). The V end lost 5 bases, the J end lost 0 bases, and 12 bases lay between the germline ends. Germline-derived CDR1 and CDR2 are SEHNR and FQNEAQ (reference sequence). This CDR3 contains 15 residues.

This clone was seen a few times. The rearrangement uses TRBV3-1 (or the pseudogene TRBV3-2) and TRBJ1-1; D might be TRBD1 (6 bases). V was clipped by 6 bases and J by 6 bases, with 8 bases between them. CDR3 length: 11 residues. The germline V gene has CDR1 LGHDT and CDR2 YNNKEL (reference sequence). The CDR3 spells CASRQGAEAFF. CDR3 nucleotide sequence: TGTGCCAGCAGACAGGGAGCTGAAGCTTTCTTT.

This clone has a single count. The rearrangement links TRBV4-2 to TRBJ2-7, with TRBD2 identical over 8 bases. From germline, CDR1 is LGHNA and CDR2 YNFKEQ. The V segment lost 1 base and the J segment 3 bases; nucleotides outside the gene matches: 8. The length of the CDR3 is 16 residues. CDR3 loop: CASSQATTSDYYEQYF. In DNA form, the CDR3 reads TGTGCCAGCAGCCAAGCTACGACTAGCGACTACTACGAGCAGTACTTC.